The present T cell receptor beta chain was sequenced within a study of blood T cell repertoires in COVID-19. About the study: Samples of COVID-19 (acute and convalescent) were obtained from the United States, Italy and Spain. In each case, the material was cDNA or gDNA derived from T cells, B-cell-depleted T cells, or PBMCs.

Study processing details: Nucleated cell number was recorded as an estimate derived from reference gene primer amplification. The table came from immunoSEQ multiplex PCR; TCRdb's copy has only in-frame clones and leaves some out. V, J and clone size are taken as reported in that table, and D and trimming were inferred from the DNA itself. This sample has 350,000 to 450,000 clones, with 85% found just once. This CDR3 contains 14 residues. V trimming: 4 bases; J trimming: 5 bases; junction bases outside the gene matches: 7. Germline assignment: CDR1 SGHRS and CDR2 YFSETQ. This clonotype was obtained from a woman aged 18-29 years with acute or convalescent COVID-19. V and J are TRBV5-1 and TRBJ2-5; 8 nucleotides agree with TRBD2. The specimen sequenced was peripheral blood. CDR3 nucleotides: TGCGCCAGCAGCGCGGGACTAGGGGGGGAGACCCAGTACTTC. Protein: CASSAGLGGETQYF.